The present TCR beta chain was sequenced within a study of breast tumors, draining lymph nodes, adjacent tissues. Breast cancer patients provided tissue from their axillary draining lymph nodes. The CDR3 runs to 18 residues. With V trimmed by 5 bases and J by 6 bases, 14 bases remained unmatched. Germline CDR1 DFQATT, CDR2 SNEGSKA (reference sequence). As to this clonotype: Its antigen is not known. This may be a read error: a much more frequent sequence differs by one nucleotide.

Study-wide findings and caveats: The lymph node origin of tumor T cells was framed as consistent with a hypothesis, not demonstrated. The data were judged consistent with most tumor T cells coming from lymph node and expanding in tumor. Tumor TCR diversity was below lymph nodes but above nontumor tissue. Luminal-like breast cancer showed significantly greater tumor-nontumor repertoire similarity than basal-like breast cancer did.

Using its own MiXCR run on the multiplex PCR reads, TCRdb lists one record per CDR3 protein. The sample contains 180,000 or so distinct CDR3 sequences, about 32% of which appear only once. The chain recombines TRBV20-1 with TRBJ2-4; TRBD2 matches 15 bases. This TCR came from a female donor with breast cancer. Some clones in this sample may be carry-over from other donors' samples. The sequenced sample was axillary lymph node tissue. CDR3 nucleotides: TGCAGTGCTGAGGGGACTAGCGGGAGGAGAGGGGGAACAAACATTCAGTACTTC. Translated, it gives CSAEGTSGRRGGTNIQYF.